These 18 T cell receptor beta chains originate from one sample sequenced in a study of blood T cell repertoires in COVID-19. Only in-frame clones appear in the TCRdb table, and some are missing; sequencing was by immunoSEQ multiplex PCR. The profile covers 200,000 to 300,000 clones, with approximately 85% appearing a single time and around an eighth taken by the ten largest. Specimen: peripheral blood. The receptors derive from a woman aged 60-75 years with active or convalescent COVID-19.

This chain links TRBV9 with TRBJ2-7; TRBD1 might be the D (7 bases). V was clipped by 0 bases and J by 6 bases, with 13 bases between them. There are 14 residues in the CDR3. The germline CDR1 and CDR2 sequences are SGDLS and YYNGEE. DNA for the CDR3: TGTGCCAGCAGCGTAGTTGCGCAGGGGGGCGAGCAGTACTTC. It yields the protein CASSVVAQGGEQYF.

The chain recombines TRBV30 with TRBJ1-1, with 7 bases aligning to TRBD1. The germline gives CDR1 GTSNPN, CDR2 SVGIG (reference sequence). The V gene end was trimmed by 2 bases and the J gene end by 7 bases; junction bases not matched to a gene: 16. This CDR3 region has 16 residues. CDR3 DNA sequence: TGTGCCTGGAGTCGATACGGCGGGAACAGGGGTGATGAAGCTTTCTTT. Residues: CAWSRYGGNRGDEAFF.

The rearrangement uses TRBV6-5 and TRBJ1-1, with 10 positions matching TRBD1. This CDR3 spans 15 amino acids. Germline assignment: CDR1 MNHEY and CDR2 SVGAGI. V lost 0 bases to trimming and J lost 4 bases; unmatched junction nucleotides: 2. CDR3 loop: CASSYSRTGGTEAFF. In nucleotides, the CDR3 is TGTGCCAGCAGTTACTCCCGGACAGGGGGCACTGAAGCTTTCTTT.

The chain couples TRBV6-5 to TRBJ2-5; 13 bases fit TRBD2. The CDR3 totals 16 residues. Germline CDR1 and CDR2: MNHEY and SVGAGI. V lost 2 bases to trimming and J lost 5 bases; unmatched junction nucleotides: 5. The CDR3 coding sequence is TGTGCCAGCAGTTACCCTGGACTAGCGGGGGAGGAGACCCAGTACTTC. Its translation: CASSYPGLAGEETQYF.

The chain recombines TRBV7-8 with TRBJ2-3, with 7 bases that match TRBD1. J gave up 4 bases and V 3 bases, and 10 bases lay outside the gene matches. Germline loops: CDR1 SGHVS, CDR2 FQNEAQ. CDR3 length: 16 amino acids. CDR3 DNA sequence: TGTGCCAGCAGCTTCCGGACAGGAAGGGGTCCAGATACGCAGTATTTT. Translating it yields CASSFRTGRGPDTQYF.

The chain uses TRBV29-1 and TRBJ1-2, with a weak D call TRBD1 (5 bases). The length of the CDR3 is 15 residues. CDR1 SQVTM and CDR2 ANQGSEA come from the germline V gene. V was cut by 7 bases and J by 2 bases, with 20 bases left in between. CDR3 amino acids: CSAGAGRAGNYGYTF. CDR3 bases: TGCAGCGCTGGGGCCGGCAGGGCAGGAAACTATGGCTACACCTTC.

The chain joins TRBV27 to TRBJ1-3, with D unclear. Germline values: CDR1 MNHEY, CDR2 SMNVEV (reference sequence). Trimming cost V 3 bases and J 0 bases, with 6 bases left between them. The CDR3 contains 14 residues. CDR3 in amino acids: CASSFAGSGNTIYF. As DNA, the CDR3 is TGTGCCAGCAGTTTCGCAGGCTCTGGAAACACCATATATTTT.

At least ten counts were recorded for this clone. The chain links TRBV6-5 to TRBJ2-2; D is unresolved. The V gene's germline CDR1 is MNHEY and CDR2 SVGAGI. V was trimmed by 8 bases and J by 0 bases, leaving 4 bases between them. CDR3 length: 12 amino acids. CDR3 protein: CASRANTGELFF. Here the CDR3 DNA reads TGTGCCAGCCGGGCGAACACCGGGGAGCTGTTTTTT.

This clone came up many times. V and J are TRBV11-2 and TRBJ2-5; possible D gene TRBD2, 5 bases. V was cut by 5 bases and J by 2 bases, with 9 bases left in between. Germline V CDR1 and CDR2: SGHAT, FQNNGV. There are 13 residues in the CDR3. The CDR3 region is CASSNGLQETQYF. For the CDR3, the DNA is TGTGCCAGCAGCAACGGACTGCAAGAGACCCAGTACTTC.

J is TRBJ1-6 and V is TRBV15, with TRBD1 matching over 7 bases. CDR3 size: 17 residues. Germline V gene sequence: CDR1 LNHNV, CDR2 YYDKDF (reference sequence). With V trimmed by 5 bases and J by 4 bases, 11 bases remained unmatched. CDR3 nucleotide sequence: TGTGCCACCAGCCCCTCTAAAACAGGGGATTATAATTCACCCCTCCACTTT. Amino acids: CATSPSKTGDYNSPLHF.

This chain joins TRBV29-1 and TRBJ1-2; D is unresolved. Between the trimmed V and J ends, which lost 1 base and 4 bases, there was a span of 7 bases. Germline V gives CDR1 SQVTM, CDR2 ANQGSEA. This CDR3 spans 12 amino acids. CDR3 residues: CSVEGNVYGYTF. CDR3 in DNA: TGCAGCGTTGAAGGTAATGTCTATGGCTACACCTTC.

The chain is built from TRBV2 and TRBJ1-5; 7 nucleotides match TRBD1. The CDR3 spans 13 residues. V shed 6 bases and J 7 bases; nucleotides not matched to a gene: 6. Germline V gene sequence: CDR1 SNHLY, CDR2 FYNNEI. CDR3 sequence (DNA): TGTGCCAGCAGCTTGGGACAGCGACAGCCCCAGCATTTT. Translated: CASSLGQRQPQHF.

The V gene is TRBV4-1, the J gene TRBJ2-2; tentative D call: TRBD2 (5 bases). CDR3 length: 17 amino acids. V lost 1 base to trimming and J lost 4 bases, with 16 bases between them. CDR1 is MGHRA and CDR2 is YSYEKL in the germline V gene. CDR3 in DNA: TGCGCCAGCAGCCAAGGGTCCGGGGATCGGGCCACCGGGGAGCTGTTTTTT. Translated: CASSQGSGDRATGELFF.

V is TRBV19 and J is TRBJ2-1, with a weak D call TRBD2 (7 bases). Between the trimmed V and J ends, which lost 6 bases and 0 bases, there was a span of 9 bases. This CDR3 is 14 amino acids long. The V gene's germline CDR1 is LNHDA and CDR2 SQIVND (reference sequence). The CDR3 nucleotides read TGTGCCAGTAGGCGGGGGCCCTCCTACAATGAGCAGTTCTTC. Its translation is CASRRGPSYNEQFF.

This rearrangement joins TRBV7-9 to TRBJ2-2, with no clear D. V was pared by 7 bases and J by 7 bases, with 22 bases between. This CDR3 is 16 amino acids long. Germline lookup yields CDR1 SEHNR and CDR2 FQNEAQ (reference sequence). In DNA form, the CDR3 reads TGTGCCAGCATAGGCCGTGAGGAATTAGTCTTCGGGGAGCTGTTTTTT. It is translated as CASIGREELVFGELFF.

The DNA for the CDR3 is TGTGCCACAGCCCGGGACAGAGGGACGGACGAGCAGTACTTC. This translates into CATARDRGTDEQYF. The chain links TRBV27 to TRBJ2-7; 7 positions agree with TRBD1. The V gene's germline CDR1 is MNHEY and CDR2 SMNVEV (reference sequence). V lost 10 bases to trimming and J lost 5 bases; unmatched junction nucleotides: 14. This CDR3 region has 14 residues.

The chain uses TRBV19 and TRBJ2-1, with 8 nucleotides matching TRBD2. V gave up 8 bases and J gave up 10 bases; unmatched junction bases: 19. This CDR3 has 16 amino acids. Germline lookup yields CDR1 LNHDA and CDR2 SQIVND (reference sequence). The CDR3 DNA is TGTGCCAGTGGATCCTCCTTCGCGGGGACTAGGGGAGAGCAGTTCTTC. Protein sequence: CASGSSFAGTRGEQFF.

The V call is TRBV6-5, the J call TRBJ1-2; perhaps TRBD1 as D (6 bases). Germline V CDR1 and CDR2: MNHEY, SVGAGI. Trimming took off 6 bases at V and 2 bases at J, with 13 bases between the two ends. This CDR3 contains 14 residues. The DNA for the CDR3 is TGTGCCAGCAGAAGAGCGGACAGCAACTATGGCTACACCTTC. Translated, it gives CASRRADSNYGYTF.